This T cell receptor beta chain was sequenced in a study of liver allograft versus peripheral blood T cells. In the study overall: A comparison was made between T cell receptor repertoires in transplanted livers and those in recipients' peripheral blood.

TCRdb ran MiXCR on the reads and lists one entry per CDR3 protein. The sample includes roughly 9,000 distinct CDR3 sequences, about a sixth of them seen just once. By share, this clonotype counts as medium-sized. Trimming took 6 bases from V and 1 from J, leaving 6 bases between them. This CDR3 contains 12 residues. The germline gives CDR1 MNHEY, CDR2 SVGAGI. V and J are TRBV6-5 and TRBJ1-2; D unclear. The source of this sequence is a human patient who had a liver transplant. Some T cells may be provided by the graft donor. The CDR3 loop reads CASRGINYGYTF. As DNA, the CDR3 is TGTGCCAGCAGGGGGATTAACTATGGCTACACCTTC.